This T cell receptor beta chain appears in the sequencing data of a study of cytomegalovirus exposure and HLA in healthy donors. This clone appeared a few times. Assay: immunoSEQ multiplex PCR; the TCRdb copy retains only in-frame clones and omits some. The data show about 44,000 clones, 93% seen once. Germline V gene lookup returns CDR1 SGHRS and CDR2 YFSETQ. The length of the CDR3 is 18 residues. V lost 4 bases and J lost 0; bases outside the gene matches: 16. The origin of this receptor is a woman between 18 and 30 years old in good health and CMV-seronegative. Source material: PBMCs. V is TRBV5-1 and J is TRBJ2-7, with 7 bases lining up with TRBD1. The CDR3 region is CASSPRGFFRDSSYEQYF. CDR3 nucleotide sequence: TGCGCCAGCAGCCCCCGAGGCTTCTTCAGGGACAGCTCCTACGAGCAGTACTTC.